The rows below give T cell receptor beta chains drawn from one sample of a study of identical twins. TCRdb reprocessed the 5' RACE reads with MiXCR, giving one entry per CDR3 protein. The sample lists hundreds of thousands of distinct CDR3 sequences, 7.5% occurring once. These records were also assigned to another study, of yellow fever vaccine responses in identical twins.

Sequencing input: memory (CD45RO+) T cells sorted from blood. Source of these receptors: a woman between 18 and 29 years old in good health. Each CDR3 is given with its conserved first and last residue. Fields, in order: CDR3 length, clone size, J gene, V gene, CDR3 protein. Clone size is given for some rows only: seen once, a few or many times, or a class if the clone is expanded.

15 NA TRBJ2-7 TRBV7-9 CASSLVQRDHGEQYF
17 many TRBJ2-3 TRBV4-3 CASSQKLAGVGTDTQYF
17 NA TRBJ2-2 TRBV20-1 CSARALAGGLGAGELFF
16 NA TRBJ2-1 TRBV10-1 CASSQPPGQGANEQFF
14 NA TRBJ2-5 TRBV10-3 CAISGTGTQETQYF
13 few TRBJ2-1 TRBV30 CAWSGGSPDEQFF
12 many TRBJ2-7 TRBV14 CASSQVIHEQYF
16 many TRBJ2-3 TRBV28 CASSLGPSGGTDTQYF
14 NA TRBJ2-3 TRBV20-1 CSAGTSGGTDTQYF
16 few TRBJ2-5 TRBV5-1 CASSLGLAVAQETQYF
11 many TRBJ2-1 TRBV5-1 CASSPDRKQFF
16 few TRBJ1-5 TRBV10-3 CATGQGSRDSNQPQHF
15 many TRBJ2-3 TRBV3-1 CASSQVGSETDTQYF
15 many TRBJ2-7 TRBV5-6 CASRPMTGGSYEQYF
21 few TRBJ2-1 TRBV27 CASSSAGQFRGLAGVYNEQFF
13 NA TRBJ1-1 TRBV30 CAWKRPINTEAFF
16 many TRBJ1-3 TRBV4-3 CASSQDSTGSGNTIYF
15 NA TRBJ2-1 TRBV15 CATSRDGDNYNEQFF
14 NA TRBJ2-2 TRBV30 CAWSGRVNTGELFF
15 many TRBJ2-3 TRBV15 CATSRSSGGTDTQYF
14 few TRBJ2-7 TRBV18 CASSLVTPEDEQYF
15 NA TRBJ2-5 TRBV5-1 CASSSGSRIPETQYF